The source of this T cell receptor (beta chain) is a study of blood T cells in healthy people across ages. Through a sample-barcoded 5' primer and a J-beta primer mix, a second PCR was run for about 7 to 12 cycles. Every molecule of cDNA carried a tag from a template-switch adaptor with 12 random nucleotides. All samples yielded 2.5 million or more CDR3-containing paired-end reads. TCRdb analysed the 5' RACE reads with MiXCR anew, one entry per CDR3 protein. The sample holds about 570,000 distinct CDR3 sequences; roughly 28% are singletons and the top ten take 15% to 20%. On this clonotype itself: Its target is unknown. One end of the junction does not line up with germline, which may come from a read error.

From germline, CDR1 is SGHRS and CDR2 YFSETQ. The CDR3 is made up of 15 amino acids. Study-level findings and limits: Percentage of naive T cells showed a strong correlation with TCR beta diversity. While age rose, TCR beta diversity per million T cells dropped in a roughly linear way.

This TCR was recovered from an older woman in good health. This rearrangement joins TRBV5-1 to TRBJ1-4, with D unclear. The specimen was blood. CDR3 loop: CACSTTGARGEKLFF. The CDR3 region has the DNA TGCGCCTGCAGCACGACTGGAGCAAGAGGTGAAAAACTGTTTTTT. Full variable domain (remainder filled in from reference TRBV5-1 and TRBJ1-4): KAGVTQTPRYLIKTRGQQVTLSCSPISGHRSVSWYQQTPGQGLQFLFEYFSETQRNKGNFPGRFSGRQFSNSRSEMNVSTLELGDSALYLCACSTTGARGEKLFFGSGTQLSVL.